Described below is a single T cell receptor (beta chain) sequence and its context. Its antigen is unidentified. A much larger clone lies a single base off, so this may be a read error. This CDR3 is missing its conserved last phenylalanine or tryptophan, likely due to a read error. Breast cancer patients provided tissue from their axillary draining lymph nodes. TCRdb re-called the multiplex PCR reads with MiXCR, one entry per CDR3 protein. This table has about 80,000 distinct CDR3 sequences, approximately 20% appearing once. The data originate from a study of breast tumors, draining lymph nodes, adjacent tissues. Broader study findings: The lymph node origin of tumor T cells was framed as consistent with a hypothesis, not demonstrated. Tumor TCR diversity was below lymph nodes but above nontumor tissue.

Germline V gene data show CDR1 as SGHRS and CDR2 as YFSETQ. The CDR3 contains 13 residues. Trimming shortened V by 0 bases and J by 7 bases, and 5 bases separated the two germline ends. The receptor was isolated from a female donor with breast cancer. Some clones in this sample may be carry-over from other donors' samples. The specimen sequenced was axillary lymph node tissue. V gene TRBV5-1 combines with J gene TRBJ1-6, with D perhaps TRBD1 (5 bases). In nucleotides, the CDR3 is TGCGCCAGCAGCTTGGGGGGGAATTCACCCCTCCACTCT. Its protein product is CASSLGGNSPLHS.